This is a list of T cell receptor beta chains from one sample in a study of cytomegalovirus exposure and HLA in healthy donors. The data were produced by immunoSEQ multiplex PCR, yet TCRdb's version contains in-frame clones alone and is incomplete. The sample holds roughly 200,000 clones, 85% to 90% seen once. Sequencing used PBMCs. The receptor set was obtained from a man aged 30 to 45 in good health and CMV-seronegative. Each CDR3 is given with its conserved first and last residue. The D gene is left open where the match is weak. Rows give clone size only sometimes, using once, few, many, or a class for an expanded clone.

clone size	D gene	V gene	J gene	CDR3 DNA	CDR3 protein
NA	TRBD1	TRBV11-1	TRBJ2-2	TGTGCCAGCAGTACCGACAGGGATCCTATCGGGGAGCTGTTTTTT	CASSTDRDPIGELFF
NA	NA	TRBV7-9	TRBJ2-5	TGTGCCAGCAGCCCCCGGGGGGCAGCGGAAGAGACCCAGTACTTC	CASSPRGAAEETQYF
NA	TRBD1	TRBV7-6	TRBJ1-3	TGTGCCAGCAGCTTAGGGGGGGACAGAAGCTCTGGAAACACCATATATTTT	CASSLGGDRSSGNTIYF
NA	NA	TRBV6-6	TRBJ2-3	TGTGCCAGCAGATCCAAGACAGACCGCACAGATACGCAGTATTTT	CASRSKTDRTDTQYF
NA	TRBD1	TRBV28	TRBJ1-2	TGTGCCAGCAGCCCGGAGAGGGACAGGGGTAGGGCTAACTATGGCTACACCTTC	CASSPERDRGRANYGYTF
once	TRBD2	TRBV19	TRBJ2-4	TGTGCCAGTAGTATCCCCGGGGGGGCGGGAGTGGGGGACATTCAGTACTTC	CASSIPGGAGVGDIQYF
NA	NA	TRBV9	TRBJ1-1	TGTGCCAGCGGCCGGGGGAACACTGAAGCTTTCTTT	CASGRGNTEAFF
NA	NA	TRBV10-3	TRBJ1-5	TGTGCCATCAGGTCCGGGAGACAGCAGCCCCAGCATTTT	CAIRSGRQQPQHF
once	TRBD1	TRBV6-4	TRBJ2-2	TGTGCCACCTCGGTCACAGGGGGAACCACCGGGGAGCTGTTTTTT	CATSVTGGTTGELFF
NA	NA	TRBV7-9	TRBJ2-7	TGTGCCAGCAGCGTAGGAACAGCTTACTACGAGCAGTACTTC	CASSVGTAYYEQYF
NA	TRBD2	TRBV15	TRBJ2-5	TGTGCCACCAGCGGAGGGGTGGCGGGGGGGGCCGTTGAGACCCAGTACTTC	CATSGGVAGGAVETQYF
once	NA	TRBV5-1	TRBJ1-5	TGCGCCAGCAGCCCAGGACTTTTCCCAGGTGGGCCCCAGCATTTT	CASSPGLFPGGPQHF
NA	NA	TRBV15	TRBJ2-2	TGTGCCACCAGCAGAGACCTGAACACCGGGGAGCTGTTTTTT	CATSRDLNTGELFF
NA	NA	TRBV28	TRBJ2-3	TGTGCCAGCAGTTGGGCCGGAGGGCTCACAGATACGCAGTATTTT	CASSWAGGLTDTQYF
NA	NA	TRBV6-6	TRBJ1-6	TGTGCCAGCAGTTACATTTTCGACAGTAATTCACCCCTCCACTTT	CASSYIFDSNSPLHF
NA	NA	TRBV14	TRBJ2-1	TGTGCCAGCAGGGCCCAGGGGCAGGGTGAGCAGTTCTTC	CASRAQGQGEQFF
NA	NA	TRBV4-2	TRBJ1-1	TGTGCCAGCACGGTGAGGGTGAACACTGAAGCTTTCTTT	CASTVRVNTEAFF
NA	TRBD1	TRBV6-5	TRBJ1-5	TGTGCCAGCAGTTTCCGACAGGGTCGTCAGCCCCAGCATTTT	CASSFRQGRQPQHF
NA	TRBD2	TRBV4-2	TRBJ2-3	TGTGCCAGCAGCCAAGATCGTAGGAGCGGGGGGGTGAGCACAGATACGCAGTATTTT	CASSQDRRSGGVSTDTQYF
NA	TRBD2	TRBV6-6	TRBJ2-7	TGTGCCAGCAGTCTAGGCGGGGGCGAGCAGTACTTC	CASSLGGGEQYF
NA	NA	TRBV2	TRBJ2-7	TGTGCCAGCAGTGTCAGACAGGCCTCCTACGAGCAGTACTTC	CASSVRQASYEQYF
NA	NA	TRBV21-1	TRBJ1-3	TGTGCCAGCAGCAGAGTCCTTACGCGATCTGGAAACACCATATATTTT	CASSRVLTRSGNTIYF
NA	TRBD1	TRBV9	TRBJ2-1	TGTGCCAGCAGCGCAACCGGGACAGGGGGCTCGAATGAGCAGTTCTTC	CASSATGTGGSNEQFF
NA	TRBD2	TRBV7-2	TRBJ2-2	TGTGCCAGCAGCTTGACGAGCACTAGCGGCACCGGGGAGCTGTTTTTT	CASSLTSTSGTGELFF
NA	TRBD2	TRBV4-2	TRBJ2-7	TGTGCCAGCAGCCACCTCGGGACTAGCTACGAGCAGTACTTC	CASSHLGTSYEQYF